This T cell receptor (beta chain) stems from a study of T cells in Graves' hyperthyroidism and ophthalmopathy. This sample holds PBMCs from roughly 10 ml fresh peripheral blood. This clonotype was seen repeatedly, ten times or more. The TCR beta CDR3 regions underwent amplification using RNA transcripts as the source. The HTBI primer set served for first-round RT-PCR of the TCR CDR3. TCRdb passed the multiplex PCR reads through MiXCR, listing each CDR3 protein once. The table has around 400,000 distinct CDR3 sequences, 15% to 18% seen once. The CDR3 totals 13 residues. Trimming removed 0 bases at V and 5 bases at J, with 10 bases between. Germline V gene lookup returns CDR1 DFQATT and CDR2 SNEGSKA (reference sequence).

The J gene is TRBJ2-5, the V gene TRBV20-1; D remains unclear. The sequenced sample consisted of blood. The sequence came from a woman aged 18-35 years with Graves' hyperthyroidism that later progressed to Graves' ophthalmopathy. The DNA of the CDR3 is TGCAGTGCTAGAGAGGAACCCCTGGAGACCCAGTACTTC. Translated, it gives CSAREEPLETQYF.